This entry lists 31 T cell receptor beta chains sequenced from one sample in a study of T cell repertoires in cytomegalovirus infection (dated by TCRdb to between 2018 and 2021). Instrument on record: Illumina HiSeq 1500. TCRdb took the public reads, trimmed them with fastp at Q25, ran MiXCR for clone calling and kept in-frame beta chains. CDR3 protein duplicates are merged, each entry listing the most common genes and DNA. This sample lists a few hundred thousand distinct CDR3 sequences; approximately 22% were detected once. The ten largest clones add up to 15% to 20% of the sample. The material sequenced was CD8+ T cells from PBMCs. Receptors were obtained from a human donor in good health (CMV status not recorded). Some clones in this sample may be carry-over from other donors' samples.

In its sample, this clonotype was seen a few times. The V call is TRBV6-6, the J call TRBJ2-3, with 11 bases identical to TRBD1. The CDR3 is 16 residues long. The germline CDR1 and CDR2 sequences are MNHNY and SVGAGI (reference sequence). Trimming removed 5 bases from V and 1 base from J; junction bases left unmatched: 5. Here the CDR3 reads CASSEPGQGGTDTQYF. CDR3 DNA: TGTGCCAGCAGTGAGCCGGGACAGGGGGGCACAGATACGCAGTATTTT.

Many counts were recorded for this clonotype. This chain uses TRBV11-2 with TRBJ2-5, with TRBD2 identical over 12 bases. V was clipped by 4 bases and J by 4 bases; unmatched bases: 4. The length of the CDR3 is 15 residues. Germline-derived CDR1 and CDR2 are SGHAT and FQNNGV. CDR3 DNA sequence: TGTGCCAGCAGCTCCTTGACTAGCGGGGGAGAGACCCAGTACTTC. Its translation is CASSSLTSGGETQYF.

This clonotype was seen ten or more times. The chain is built from TRBV7-3 and TRBJ2-1, with 11 bases lining up with TRBD2. The V and J ends lost 5 bases and 5 bases, in that order; junction bases with no gene match: 5. The germline CDR1 and CDR2 sequences are SGHTA and FQGTGA. There are 15 residues in the CDR3. CDR3 loop: CASSLGLAGNNEQFF. The CDR3 DNA follows: TGTGCCAGCAGCCTCGGACTAGCGGGCAACAATGAGCAGTTCTTC.

This clonotype was observed a few times. The V and J genes are TRBV20-1 and TRBJ2-7; no firm D call. CDR1 and CDR2 from the germline V gene are DFQATT and SNEGSKA (reference sequence). The V and J ends lost 1 base and 3 bases respectively, with 10 bases between them. This CDR3 is 13 amino acids long. The CDR3 coding sequence is TGCAGTGCTAGAGGTTCTTCCGTCTACGAGCAGTACTTC. Translating gives CSARGSSVYEQYF.

This clonotype was counted a few times. The CDR3 DNA follows: TGTGCCAGTGGGGGGCGAAGCTCTGGGGCCAACGTCCTGACTTTC. Its translation: CASGGRSSGANVLTF. The J gene is TRBJ2-6, the V gene TRBV25-1; D possibly matches TRBD1 or TRBD2 (6 bases each). V was pared by 9 bases and J by 0 bases, with 12 bases between. The CDR3 runs 15 residues. Germline V gene lookup returns CDR1 MGHDK and CDR2 SYGVNS.

The chain is built from TRBV14 and TRBJ2-7, with 8 nucleotides matching TRBD1. Germline values: CDR1 SGHDN, CDR2 FVKESK. V shed 1 base and J 6 bases; nucleotides not matched to a gene: 5. CDR3 size: 14 residues. This CDR3 reads CASSQVTGAVEQYF. CDR3 sequence (DNA): TGTGCCAGCAGCCAAGTGACAGGGGCGGTCGAGCAGTACTTC.

This clonotype showed up many times. The chain has TRBV13 and TRBJ1-3; the D gene is possibly TRBD1 (6 bases). The V and J ends lost 5 bases and 3 bases respectively, with 23 bases between them. CDR3 size: 18 residues. Looked up from germline, CDR1 is PRHDT and CDR2 is FYEKMQ (reference sequence). CDR3 sequence reads: CASSINRAEHSDGNTIYF. DNA for the CDR3: TGTGCCAGCAGCATTAACAGGGCCGAGCATTCCGATGGAAACACCATATATTTT.

The V call is TRBV20-1, the J call TRBJ2-1; no firm D call. V lost 8 bases and J 6 bases, leaving 14 bases between the germline ends. The germline V gene encodes CDR1 DFQATT and CDR2 SNEGSKA (reference sequence). There are 12 residues in the CDR3. CDR3 in DNA: TGCAGTTCCTCTCCCCCTTCCAATGAGCAGTTCTTC. As protein: CSSSPPSNEQFF.

The chain links TRBV2 to TRBJ2-1; D remains ambiguous. The CDR3 is 16 residues long. V dropped 8 bases and J dropped 0 bases, with 17 bases sitting between them. Germline CDR1 SNHLY, CDR2 FYNNEI. The CDR3 protein is CASPKPDTSSYNEQFF. CDR3 DNA: TGTGCCAGCCCTAAACCCGACACGAGCTCCTACAATGAGCAGTTCTTC.

This rearrangement joins TRBV28 to TRBJ2-7; D not certain. Germline V gene lookup returns CDR1 MDHEN and CDR2 SYDVKM. Trimming took 4 bases from V and 3 from J, leaving 16 bases between them. The CDR3 has 15 amino acids. CDR3 bases: TGTGCCAGCAGTTCCTTGGGTTCGGAAGGCTACGAGCAGTACTTC. Its translation: CASSSLGSEGYEQYF.

This clonotype showed up just a few times. This chain links TRBV28 with TRBJ1-5, with 7 bases that match TRBD1. This CDR3 comprises 18 residues. Germline V CDR1 and CDR2: MDHEN, SYDVKM. The junction had 11 bases not matched to a gene; V was cut back by 3 bases and J by 0 bases. CDR3 sequence (DNA): TGTGCCAGCAGTTTCTTAGGAGGGGACAGATATAGCAATCAGCCCCAGCATTTT. Protein product: CASSFLGGDRYSNQPQHF.

This clonotype was detected ten times or more. The chain couples TRBV28 to TRBJ1-5; D gene uncertain. The CDR3 runs 15 residues. Germline assignment: CDR1 MDHEN and CDR2 SYDVKM. The V gene lost 3 bases and the J gene lost 5 bases, with 14 bases spanning the gap. The CDR3 nucleotides read TGTGCCAGCAGTTTCGGCTCGGGGAAAGATCAGCCCCAGCATTTT. Translated: CASSFGSGKDQPQHF.

This sequence joins TRBV28 and TRBJ2-1; TRBD2 is a possible D gene (5 bases). Between the trimmed V and J ends, which lost 3 bases and 2 bases, there was a span of 8 bases. The CDR3 is 14 residues long. CDR1 and CDR2 from the germline V gene are MDHEN and SYDVKM. The CDR3 sequence: CASSLRVAYNEQFF. The CDR3 nucleotides read TGTGCCAGCAGTTTGCGGGTTGCCTACAATGAGCAGTTCTTC.

The rearrangement joins TRBV7-9 to TRBJ2-2; TRBD1 matches 8 bases. Germline trimming cut 10 bases from V and 4 bases from J; bases unmatched to any gene: 26. Germline V gene lookup returns CDR1 SEHNR and CDR2 FQNEAQ (reference sequence). The CDR3 runs 20 residues. The CDR3 protein is CAILLRDFGRGQESTGELFF. Written as DNA, the CDR3 is TGTGCCATCTTGCTTAGGGATTTTGGTCGGGGACAGGAGTCCACCGGGGAGCTGTTTTTT.

In this sample, this clonotype turned up a few times. This chain links TRBV20-1 with TRBJ1-2; D not resolved. CDR1 is DFQATT, CDR2 SNEGSKA, per germline (reference sequence). The germline V and J ends were trimmed by 0 bases and 3 bases, with 8 bases remaining between them. The CDR3 contains 13 residues. CDR3 in DNA: TGCAGTGCTAGAGATAACACAGACTATGGCTACACCTTC. Its protein is CSARDNTDYGYTF.

This sequence joins TRBV27 and TRBJ2-6, with no clear D. Germline CDR1 reads MNHEY; CDR2 reads SMNVEV (reference sequence). The CDR3 contains 13 residues. V lost 4 bases and J lost 4, with 5 bases in between. The CDR3 nucleotides are TGTGCCAGCAGTTATGGAGGGGCCAACGTCCTGACTTTC. This sequence encodes CASSYGGANVLTF.

In its sample, this clonotype was seen a few times. The chain links TRBV7-2 to TRBJ1-1; D might be TRBD1 (5 bases). The germline V gene has CDR1 SGHTA and CDR2 FQGNSA. The CDR3 spans 14 residues. V was clipped by 1 base and J by 3 bases, with 9 bases between them. The CDR3 reads CASSLEGWYTEAFF. The CDR3 DNA reads TGTGCCAGCAGCTTAGAGGGGTGGTACACTGAAGCTTTCTTT.

The chain has TRBV7-9 and TRBJ2-2; no firm D call. Germline V gene lookup returns CDR1 SEHNR and CDR2 FQNEAQ (reference sequence). The ends were cut back, 5 bases at V and 5 bases at J, with 9 bases in the middle. The CDR3 consists of 13 residues. The CDR3 DNA is TGTGCCAGCAGCGCCAGTACGACCGGGGAGCTGTTTTTT. Translating gives CASSASTTGELFF.

This clonotype has a count of ten or more. This chain joins TRBV7-2 and TRBJ2-1, with 8 bases fitting TRBD1. CDR1 and CDR2 (germline): SGHTA, FQGNSA. V lost 5 bases to trimming and J lost 8 bases; unmatched junction nucleotides: 8. The CDR3 has 14 residues. The CDR3 region has the DNA TGTGCCAGCAGCCTGGGGGACAGGAACGATGAGCAGTTCTTC. Its protein product is CASSLGDRNDEQFF.

A few counts support this clonotype. The V and J genes are TRBV11-3 and TRBJ1-2; D unresolved. Trimming cost V 5 bases and J 0 bases, with 10 bases left between them. Germline V gives CDR1 SGHNT, CDR2 YENEEA. This CDR3 region has 14 residues. CDR3 bases: TGTGCCAGCAGCAGGGAAGAGGCTAACTATGGCTACACCTTC. Its protein product is CASSREEANYGYTF.

The V and J genes are TRBV10-3 and TRBJ2-7; D perhaps matches TRBD2 (6 bases). Germline CDR1 is ENHRY and CDR2 is SYGVKD. This CDR3 region has 15 residues. V was shortened by 2 bases and J by 0 bases, with 11 bases between the two germline ends. The CDR3 region has the DNA TGTGCCATCAGTGAGACTAGCAAACACTCCTACGAGCAGTACTTC. This translates into CAISETSKHSYEQYF.

This clonotype was counted at least ten times. The chain employs TRBV19 and TRBJ2-7; 7 bases align to TRBD1. The CDR3 runs to 15 residues. Germline trimming cut 5 bases from V and 0 bases from J; bases unmatched to any gene: 7. Germline values: CDR1 LNHDA, CDR2 SQIVND (reference sequence). Here the CDR3 DNA reads TGTGCCAGTAGTCCCTGGGACAGCAGCTCCTACGAGCAGTACTTC. It encodes CASSPWDSSSYEQYF.

Ten or more counts support this clonotype. The chain carries TRBV28 and TRBJ2-1; TRBD2 might be the D (6 bases). The CDR3 loop spans 15 amino acids. The germline CDR1 and CDR2 sequences are MDHEN and SYDVKM. Trimming shortened V by 3 bases and J by 4 bases, and 13 bases separated the two germline ends. The CDR3 DNA sequence: TGTGCCAGCAGTTTTTCCCTAGCGTCGTACAATGAGCAGTTCTTC. This encodes CASSFSLASYNEQFF.

The V call is TRBV28, the J call TRBJ1-1; D is perhaps TRBD1 (5 bases). V lost 6 bases to trimming and J lost 0 bases, with 11 bases between them. The CDR3 totals 14 residues. The germline V gene encodes CDR1 MDHEN and CDR2 SYDVKM. The CDR3 loop is CASRSGLLNTEAFF. The CDR3 DNA reads as TGTGCCAGCAGATCAGGGCTATTGAACACTGAAGCTTTCTTT.

In its sample, this clonotype was seen many times. The chain carries TRBV27 and TRBJ2-3; possibly TRBD1 for D (5 bases). Between the trimmed V and J ends, which lost 3 bases and 2 bases, there was a span of 9 bases. Per germline, CDR1 MNHEY and CDR2 SMNVEV (reference sequence). CDR3 length equals 14 residues. The CDR3 region has the DNA TGTGCCAGCAGTTTCCAGGACAACACAGATACGCAGTATTTT. It encodes CASSFQDNTDTQYF.

The chain recombines TRBV19 with TRBJ1-1; no firm D call. V was pared by 7 bases and J by 1 base, with 10 bases between. Germline lookup yields CDR1 LNHDA and CDR2 SQIVND (reference sequence). The CDR3 runs to 13 residues. The CDR3 DNA follows: TGTGCCAGTACCTTGGGTAGGAACACTGAAGCTTTCTTT. Translated, it gives CASTLGRNTEAFF.

The rearrangement links TRBV6-5 to TRBJ2-2, with D unclear. V lost 0 bases to trimming and J lost 1 base, with 6 bases between them. The CDR3 length is 15 residues. Germline lookup yields CDR1 MNHEY and CDR2 SVGAGI. The CDR3 protein is CASSYSAENTGELFF. CDR3 coding DNA: TGTGCCAGCAGTTACTCTGCGGAGAACACCGGGGAGCTGTTTTTT.

This clonotype was counted at least ten times. The rearrangement joins TRBV7-4 to TRBJ1-5, with a weak D call TRBD1 (5 bases). CDR1 is SGHVT and CDR2 is SQSDAQ in the germline V gene. This CDR3 contains 15 residues. Trimming shortened V by 5 bases and J by 3 bases, and 14 bases separated the two germline ends. CDR3 loop: CASSRLVGDNQPQHF. DNA of the CDR3: TGTGCCAGCAGCCGTTTGGTAGGGGACAATCAGCCCCAGCATTTT.

This clonotype has a count of ten or more. V is TRBV11-2 and J is TRBJ1-4; no firm D call. Trimming shortened V by 4 bases and J by 3 bases, and 15 bases separated the two germline ends. Germline V gene data show CDR1 as SGHAT and CDR2 as FQNNGV. CDR3 size: 16 residues. Here the CDR3 reads CASSSPSKRSNEKLFF. The CDR3 bases are TGTGCCAGCAGCTCACCCTCCAAACGCTCTAATGAAAAACTGTTTTTT.

The chain carries TRBV20-1 and TRBJ2-2; 7 nucleotides agree with TRBD1. This CDR3 is 15 amino acids long. CDR1 DFQATT and CDR2 SNEGSKA come from the germline V gene (reference sequence). V was clipped by 0 bases and J by 2 bases; unmatched bases: 3. The CDR3 nucleotides are TGCAGTGCTAGAGATGGGACAGAAAACACCGGGGAGCTGTTTTTT. Protein: CSARDGTENTGELFF.

This clonotype was detected ten times or more. This chain links TRBV7-2 with TRBJ2-1; tentatively, D is TRBD1 or TRBD2 (5 bases each). This CDR3 region has 16 residues. V was pared by 4 bases and J by 4 bases, with 17 bases between. The germline gives CDR1 SGHTA, CDR2 FQGNSA. As DNA, the CDR3 is TGTGCCAGCAGCTCTTTCGGCGTGGGGGATTACAATGAGCAGTTCTTC. It specifies CASSSFGVGDYNEQFF. Looking up the rest from reference TRBV7-2 and TRBJ2-1 gives the full variable domain: GAGVSQSPSNKVTEKGKDVELRCDPISGHTALYWYRQSLGQGLEFLIYFQGNSAPDKSGLPSDRFSAERTGGSVSTLTIQRTQQEDSAVYLCASSSFGVGDYNEQFFGPGTRLTVL.